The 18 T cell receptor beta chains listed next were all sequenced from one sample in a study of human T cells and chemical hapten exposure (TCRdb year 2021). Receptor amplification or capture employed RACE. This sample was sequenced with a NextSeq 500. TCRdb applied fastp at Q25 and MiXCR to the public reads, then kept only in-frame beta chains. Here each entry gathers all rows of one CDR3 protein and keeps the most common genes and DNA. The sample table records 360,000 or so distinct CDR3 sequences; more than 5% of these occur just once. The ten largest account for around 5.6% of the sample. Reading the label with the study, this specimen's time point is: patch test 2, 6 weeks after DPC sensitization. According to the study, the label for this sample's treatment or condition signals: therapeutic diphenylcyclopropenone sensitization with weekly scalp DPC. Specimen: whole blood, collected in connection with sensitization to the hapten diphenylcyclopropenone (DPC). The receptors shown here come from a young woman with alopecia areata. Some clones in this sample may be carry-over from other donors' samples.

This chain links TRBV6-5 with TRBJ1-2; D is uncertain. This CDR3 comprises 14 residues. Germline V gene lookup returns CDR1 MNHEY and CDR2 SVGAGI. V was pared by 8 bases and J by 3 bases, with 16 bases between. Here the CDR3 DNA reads TGTGCCAGCCTAGACCCACTACAGTACTATGGCTACACCTTC. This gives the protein CASLDPLQYYGYTF.

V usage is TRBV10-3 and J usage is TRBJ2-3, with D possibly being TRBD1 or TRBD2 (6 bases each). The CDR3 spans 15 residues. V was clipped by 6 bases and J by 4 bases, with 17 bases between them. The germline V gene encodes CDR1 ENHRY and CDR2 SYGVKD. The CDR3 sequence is CAISPRGGNPDTQYF. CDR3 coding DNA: TGTGCCATCAGCCCACGAGGGGGGAATCCAGATACGCAGTATTTT.

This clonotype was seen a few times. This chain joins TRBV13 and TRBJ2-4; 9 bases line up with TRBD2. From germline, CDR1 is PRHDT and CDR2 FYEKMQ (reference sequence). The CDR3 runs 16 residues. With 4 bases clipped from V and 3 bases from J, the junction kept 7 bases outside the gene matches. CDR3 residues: CASSSSGVIGKNIQYF. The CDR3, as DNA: TGTGCCAGCAGCTCTAGCGGGGTGATTGGCAAAAACATTCAGTACTTC.

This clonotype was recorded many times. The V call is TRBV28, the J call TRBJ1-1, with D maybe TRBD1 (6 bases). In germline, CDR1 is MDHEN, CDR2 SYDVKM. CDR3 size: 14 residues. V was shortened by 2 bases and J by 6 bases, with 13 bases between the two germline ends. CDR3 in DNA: TGTGCCAGCAGTTTAATGGCGGGGGCCGCTGAAGCTTTCTTT. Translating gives CASSLMAGAAEAFF.

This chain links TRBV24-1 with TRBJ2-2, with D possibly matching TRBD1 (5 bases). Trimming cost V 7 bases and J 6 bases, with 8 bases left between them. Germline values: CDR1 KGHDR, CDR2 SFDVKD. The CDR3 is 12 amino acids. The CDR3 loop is CATRDNSGELFF. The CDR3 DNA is TGTGCCACCAGGGACAACTCCGGGGAGCTGTTTTTT.

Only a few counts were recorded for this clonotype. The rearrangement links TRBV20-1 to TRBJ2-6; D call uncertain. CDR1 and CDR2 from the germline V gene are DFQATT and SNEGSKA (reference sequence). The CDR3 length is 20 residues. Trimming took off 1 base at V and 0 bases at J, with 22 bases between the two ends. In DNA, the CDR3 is TGCAGTGCTAGAGGTACAGTTATGGAACCGTCTCACTCTGGGGCCAACGTCCTGACTTTC. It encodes CSARGTVMEPSHSGANVLTF.

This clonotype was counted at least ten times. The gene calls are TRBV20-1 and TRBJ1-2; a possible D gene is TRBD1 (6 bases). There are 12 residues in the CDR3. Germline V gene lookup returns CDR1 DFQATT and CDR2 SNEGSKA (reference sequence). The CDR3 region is CTAMTGTYGYTF. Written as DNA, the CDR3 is TGCACCGCCATGACAGGAACCTATGGCTACACCTTC.

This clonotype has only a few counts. CDR3 protein: CASSLKARSPLHF. CDR3 coding DNA: TGTGCCAGCAGTTTAAAGGCGCGCTCACCCCTCCACTTT. The chain recombines TRBV27 with TRBJ1-6; D not certain. Germline CDR1 and CDR2: MNHEY and SMNVEV (reference sequence). V was shortened by 2 bases and J by 10 bases, with 9 bases between the two germline ends. CDR3 length equals 13 residues.

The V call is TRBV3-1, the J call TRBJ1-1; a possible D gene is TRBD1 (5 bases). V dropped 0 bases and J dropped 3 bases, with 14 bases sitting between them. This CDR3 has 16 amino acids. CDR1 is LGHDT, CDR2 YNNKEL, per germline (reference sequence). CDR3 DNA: TGTGCCAGCAGCCAAGAGGGGTTTCAGGGTGACACTGAAGCTTTCTTT. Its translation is CASSQEGFQGDTEAFF.

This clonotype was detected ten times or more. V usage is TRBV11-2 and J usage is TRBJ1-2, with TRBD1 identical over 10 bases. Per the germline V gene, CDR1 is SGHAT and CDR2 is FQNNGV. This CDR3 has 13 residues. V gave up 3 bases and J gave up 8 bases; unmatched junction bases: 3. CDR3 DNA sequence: TGTGCCAGCAGCTTGGGACAGGGGTCAGGCTACACCTTC. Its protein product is CASSLGQGSGYTF.

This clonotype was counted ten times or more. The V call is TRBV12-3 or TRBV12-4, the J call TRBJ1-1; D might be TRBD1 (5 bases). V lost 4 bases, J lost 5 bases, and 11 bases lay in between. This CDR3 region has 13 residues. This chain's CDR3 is CASSSKGPTEAFF. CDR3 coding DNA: TGTGCCAGCAGTTCAAAGGGACCGACTGAAGCTTTCTTT.

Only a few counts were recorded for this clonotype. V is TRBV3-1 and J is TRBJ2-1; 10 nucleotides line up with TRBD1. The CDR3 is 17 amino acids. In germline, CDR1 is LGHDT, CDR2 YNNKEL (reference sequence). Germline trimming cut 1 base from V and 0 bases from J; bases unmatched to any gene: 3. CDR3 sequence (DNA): TGTGCCAGCAGCCAAGCCGGGACAGGGGTCTCCTACAATGAGCAGTTCTTC. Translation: CASSQAGTGVSYNEQFF.

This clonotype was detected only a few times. This CDR3 is CASSPGTAMGGYGYTF. The CDR3 DNA follows: TGTGCCAGCTCTCCCGGGACAGCAATGGGTGGTTATGGCTACACCTTC. The chain links TRBV6-6 to TRBJ1-2; TRBD1 aligns across 7 bases. The CDR3 has 16 amino acids. J gave up 5 bases and V 8 bases, and 17 bases lay outside the gene matches. Germline CDR1 reads MNHNY; CDR2 reads SVGAGI (reference sequence).

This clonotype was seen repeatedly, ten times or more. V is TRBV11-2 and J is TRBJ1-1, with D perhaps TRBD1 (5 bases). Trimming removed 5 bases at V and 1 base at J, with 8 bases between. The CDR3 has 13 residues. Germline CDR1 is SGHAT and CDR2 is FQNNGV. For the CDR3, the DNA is TGTGCCAGCAGCGCGACAGAGAACACTGAAGCTTTCTTT. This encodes CASSATENTEAFF.

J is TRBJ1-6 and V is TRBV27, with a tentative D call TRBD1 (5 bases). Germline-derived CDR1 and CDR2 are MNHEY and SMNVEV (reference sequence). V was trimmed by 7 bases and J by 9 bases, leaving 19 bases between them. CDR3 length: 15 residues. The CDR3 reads CASNVRGGVRSPLHF. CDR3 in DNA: TGTGCCAGCAACGTCCGGGGCGGGGTCCGTTCACCCCTCCACTTT.

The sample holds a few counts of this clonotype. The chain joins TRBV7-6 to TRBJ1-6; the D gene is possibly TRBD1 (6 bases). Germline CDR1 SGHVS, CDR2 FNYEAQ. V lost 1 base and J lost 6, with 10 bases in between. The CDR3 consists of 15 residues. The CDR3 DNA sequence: TGTGCCAGCAGCTTAGGACAGGCTATTAATTCACCCCTCCACTTT. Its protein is CASSLGQAINSPLHF.

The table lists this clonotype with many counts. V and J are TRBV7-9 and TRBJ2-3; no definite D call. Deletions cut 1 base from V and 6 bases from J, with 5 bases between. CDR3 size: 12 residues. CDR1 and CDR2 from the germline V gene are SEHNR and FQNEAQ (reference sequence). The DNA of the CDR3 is TGTGCCAGCAGCTTAGACGGGGATACGCAGTATTTT. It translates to CASSLDGDTQYF.

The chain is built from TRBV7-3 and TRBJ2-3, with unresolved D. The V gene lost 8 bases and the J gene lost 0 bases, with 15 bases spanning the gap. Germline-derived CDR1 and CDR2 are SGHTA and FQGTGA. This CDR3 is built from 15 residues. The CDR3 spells CASSPDGISTDTQYF. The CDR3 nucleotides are TGTGCCAGCTCCCCGGACGGAATAAGCACAGATACGCAGTATTTT.